The sequence of this T cell receptor beta chain was determined in a study of blood T cell repertoires in COVID-19 (dated by TCRdb to the early 2020s). As for the study more broadly: Collaborator samples came from the United States, Italy and Spain and covered acute and convalescent phases of COVID-19. HLA class I and class II types, where available, came from metadata supplied by the sample provider rather than from assay-based typing. Nearly every sample came with metadata listing a de-identified subject ID, COVID-19 status, age in years and sex. The material from the prospective study consisted of cDNA or gDNA derived from T cells, B-cell-depleted T cells, or PBMCs. Deeply sampled blood TCRbeta repertoires from subjects exposed to, actively infected with, or recovered from COVID-19 were included in the dataset. Samples came from the ongoing ImmuneRACE study (first 160 participants) plus 1,254 subjects from 6 global collaborators. The repertoires were released in a freely available public database intended as a resource for research on the immune response to SARS-CoV-2.

Details on this clone: What this receptor recognizes is not known. Base qualities are not at hand, and no much larger clone is one base apart.

The full study reports these points: How much clinical and demographic metadata was included differed by source and by participant, and the metadata was provided uncurated.

CDR1 is given as LNHNV and CDR2 as YYDKDF, both from the germline V gene (reference sequence). Counted from cysteine to phenylalanine, this CDR3 has 15 amino acids. Left in the record is the CDR3 DNA by itself, 45 bases read in frame from the first base. Trimming at the junction amounts to 1 base on V and 5 bases on J, and the germline ends lie 12 bases apart. Each collaborating institution followed its own protocols to collect whole blood in K2EDTA tubes. For TCRbeta analysis, collaborator samples were shipped as frozen whole blood, as isolated PBMCs, or as DNA extracted from either sample type. TCRbeta CDR3 regions were amplified from genomic DNA using the immunoSEQ Assay, a bias-controlled multiplex PCR. The paper's processing steps were these. Within the assay, amplification of reference gene primers was used to estimate how many nucleated cells each sample contained. To quantify the absolute abundance of each unique TCRbeta CDR3 rearrangement, sequence reads were collapsed and filtered. For each sample, productive Simpson clonality was calculated as the square root of Simpson's diversity index across productive rearrangements. The table comes from immuneACCESS by way of TCRdb, which keeps in-frame sequences with V and J called. Part of the clones is missing from these tables; in studies checked, under half for an unresolved V gene and the rest for unknown reasons. From that table come the V and J calls and clone size; the DNA was used to work out D and trimming. The sample table lists about 84,000 clones, over 70% of them with a count of one. The ten largest clones represent over 30% of the sample.

The sequencing sample was made of peripheral blood. The sequence is built from TRBV15 and TRBJ1-5, with no confident D gene call. The sequence was obtained from a man older than 75 with active or convalescent COVID-19. The DNA reads as follows: TGTGCCACCAGCAGAGTGGACTTCCAATATCAGCCCCAGCATTTT. Translated, it reads CATSRVDFQYQPQHF. The CDR3 plus the reference TRBV15 and TRBJ1-5 genes for the other parts give the full variable domain: DAMVIQNPRYQVTQFGKPVTLSCSQTLNHNVMYWYQQKSSQAPKLLFHYYDKDFNNEADTPDNFQSRRPNTSFCFLDIRSPGLGDTAMYLCATSRVDFQYQPQHFGDGTRLSIL.